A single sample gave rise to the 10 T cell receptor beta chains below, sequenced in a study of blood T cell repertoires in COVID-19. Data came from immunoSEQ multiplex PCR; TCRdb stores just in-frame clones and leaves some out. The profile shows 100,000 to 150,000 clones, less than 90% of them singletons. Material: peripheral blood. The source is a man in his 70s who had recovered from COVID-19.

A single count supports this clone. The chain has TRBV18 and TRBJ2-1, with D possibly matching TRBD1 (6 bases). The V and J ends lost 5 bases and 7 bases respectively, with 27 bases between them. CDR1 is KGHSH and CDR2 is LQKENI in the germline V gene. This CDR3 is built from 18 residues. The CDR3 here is CASSSTGTSLGPRNEQFF. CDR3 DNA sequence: TGTGCCAGCTCATCGACAGGCACGAGTTTAGGTCCCAGGAATGAGCAGTTCTTC.

CDR3 protein: CASSLVRGRNTEAFF. The DNA for the CDR3 is TGTGCCAGCAGCTTAGTCAGGGGACGGAACACTGAAGCTTTCTTT. The rearrangement links TRBV7-8 to TRBJ1-1, with D tentatively TRBD1 (6 bases). This CDR3 has 15 residues. Deletions cut 1 base from V and 1 base from J, with 10 bases between. Germline V gene data show CDR1 as SGHVS and CDR2 as FQNEAQ. Drawing the rest from reference TRBV7-8 and TRBJ1-1, the complete variable domain is GAGVSQSPRYKVAKRGQDVALRCDPISGHVSLFWYQQALGQGPEFLTYFQNEAQLDKSGLPSDRFFAERPEGSVSTLKIQRTQQEDSAVYLCASSLVRGRNTEAFFGQGTRLTVV.

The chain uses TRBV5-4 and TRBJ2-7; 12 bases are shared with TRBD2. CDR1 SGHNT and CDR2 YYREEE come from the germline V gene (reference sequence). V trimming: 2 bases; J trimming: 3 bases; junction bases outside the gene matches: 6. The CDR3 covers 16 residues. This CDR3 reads CASSLRPTSGGYEQYF. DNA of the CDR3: TGTGCCAGCAGCTTACGACCGACTAGCGGGGGCTACGAGCAGTACTTC.

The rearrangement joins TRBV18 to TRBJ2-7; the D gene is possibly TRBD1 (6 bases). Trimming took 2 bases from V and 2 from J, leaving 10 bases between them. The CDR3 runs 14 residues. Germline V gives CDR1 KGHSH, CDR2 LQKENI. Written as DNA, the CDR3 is TGTGCCAGCTCACCATCCCAGGGGACCTACGAGCAGTACTTC. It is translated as CASSPSQGTYEQYF.

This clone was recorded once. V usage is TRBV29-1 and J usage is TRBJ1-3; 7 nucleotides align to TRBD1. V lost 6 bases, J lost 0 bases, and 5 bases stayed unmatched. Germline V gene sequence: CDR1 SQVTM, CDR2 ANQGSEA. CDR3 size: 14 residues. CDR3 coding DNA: TGCAGCGTAGGGGGACAGACCTCTGGAAACACCATATATTTT. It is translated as CSVGGQTSGNTIYF.

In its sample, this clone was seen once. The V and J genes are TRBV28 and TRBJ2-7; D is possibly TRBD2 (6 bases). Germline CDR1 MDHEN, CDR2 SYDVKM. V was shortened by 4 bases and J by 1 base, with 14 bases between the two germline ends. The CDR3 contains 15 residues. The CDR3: CASSSGLGKSYEQYF. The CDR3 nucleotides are TGTGCCAGCAGTTCGGGACTGGGGAAATCCTACGAGCAGTACTTC.

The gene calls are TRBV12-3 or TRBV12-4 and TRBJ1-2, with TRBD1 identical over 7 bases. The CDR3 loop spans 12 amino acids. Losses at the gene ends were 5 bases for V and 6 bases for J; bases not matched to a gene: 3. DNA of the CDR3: TGTGCCAGCAGTCTCAGGGGGGATGGCTACACCTTC. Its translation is CASSLRGDGYTF.

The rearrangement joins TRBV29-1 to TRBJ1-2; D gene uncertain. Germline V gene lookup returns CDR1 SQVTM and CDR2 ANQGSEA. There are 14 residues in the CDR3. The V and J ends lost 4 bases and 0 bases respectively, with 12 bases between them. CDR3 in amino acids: CSVASWEANYGYTF. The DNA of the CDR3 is TGCAGCGTTGCCAGTTGGGAGGCTAACTATGGCTACACCTTC.

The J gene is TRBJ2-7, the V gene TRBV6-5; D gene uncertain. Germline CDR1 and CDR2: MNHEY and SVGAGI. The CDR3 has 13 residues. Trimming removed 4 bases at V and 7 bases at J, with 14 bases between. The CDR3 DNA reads TGTGCCAGCAGTTCCTCATTCGGCAGGGAGCAGTACTTC. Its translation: CASSSSFGREQYF.

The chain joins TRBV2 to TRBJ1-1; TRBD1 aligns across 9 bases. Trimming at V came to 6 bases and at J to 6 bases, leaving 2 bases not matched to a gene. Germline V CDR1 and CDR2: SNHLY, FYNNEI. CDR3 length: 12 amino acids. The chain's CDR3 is CASRRQGAEAFF. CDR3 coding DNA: TGTGCCAGCAGGCGACAGGGGGCTGAAGCTTTCTTT. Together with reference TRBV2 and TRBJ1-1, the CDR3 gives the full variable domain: EPEVTQTPSHQVTQMGQEVILRCVPISNHLYFYWYRQILGQKVEFLVSFYNNEISEKSEIFDDQFSVERPDGSNFTLKIRSTKLEDSAMYFCASRRQGAEAFFGQGTRLTVV.